The 14 T cell receptor beta chains below were found in one sample sequenced in a study of memory CD4+ T cells and cytomegalovirus serostatus. TCRdb's table, derived via immunoSEQ multiplex PCR, lists solely in-frame clones and lacks some. The sample consists of 30,000 to 45,000 clones, 65% to 80% of them appearing once. The sort gate was single viable CD3+CD4+CD8-CD45RO+ cells for memory CD4+ T cells. Sequenced sample: memory CD4+ T cells from blood. The source of these receptors is an adult in good health and CMV-seropositive.

The table lists this clone with a count of one. The chain couples TRBV5-8 to TRBJ2-7; D call uncertain. The CDR3 has 11 residues. The germline gives CDR1 SGHTS, CDR2 YDEGEE. Trimming pared 4 bases from V and 6 bases from J, leaving 8 bases between. The CDR3 reads CASSRRFEQYF. The CDR3 coding sequence is TGTGCCAGCAGCCGCAGGTTCGAGCAGTACTTC.

V and J are TRBV6-1 and TRBJ1-6, with D perhaps TRBD1 (6 bases). Germline CDR1 reads MNHNS; CDR2 reads SASEGT. V was trimmed by 5 bases and J by 7 bases, leaving 15 bases between them. The CDR3 has 15 amino acids. The CDR3 spells CASSLGGGWNSPLHF. In nucleotides, the CDR3 is TGTGCCAGCAGTCTAGGGGGGGGCTGGAATTCACCCCTCCACTTT.

The chain links TRBV30 to TRBJ2-7, with 10 bases matching TRBD2. The CDR3 is made up of 15 amino acids. Germline V CDR1 and CDR2: GTSNPN, SVGIG (reference sequence). Trimming removed 3 bases from V and 1 base from J; junction bases left unmatched: 6. CDR3 amino acids: CAWRPISGGSYEQYF. In DNA, the CDR3 is TGTGCCTGGAGACCGATTAGCGGGGGGTCCTACGAGCAGTACTTC.

The chain carries TRBV29-1 and TRBJ2-5, with 11 positions matching TRBD2. This CDR3 spans 13 amino acids. Germline CDR1 and CDR2: SQVTM and ANQGSEA. With V trimmed by 7 bases and J by 4 bases, 5 bases remained unmatched. The CDR3 loop is CSATTSGGETQYF. In DNA form, the CDR3 reads TGCAGCGCCACAACTAGCGGGGGAGAGACCCAGTACTTC.

This clone has only one observation. The chain is built from TRBV11-2 and TRBJ2-3; possibly TRBD1 for D (5 bases). This CDR3 comprises 15 residues. V was trimmed by 3 bases and J by 1 base, leaving 11 bases between them. The germline V gene has CDR1 SGHAT and CDR2 FQNNGV. The CDR3 protein is CASSFWGGRTDTQYF. In nucleotides, the CDR3 is TGTGCCAGCAGCTTTTGGGGCGGCCGCACAGATACGCAGTATTTT.

The chain employs TRBV6-5 and TRBJ1-2; tentative D call: TRBD1 (6 bases). The V gene lost 4 bases and the J gene lost 8 bases, with 23 bases spanning the gap. CDR1 and CDR2 (germline): MNHEY, SVGAGI. This CDR3 is built from 16 residues. Here the CDR3 DNA reads TGTGCCAGCAGTTCGGGGGGTGCAGGGGATTTTTACGGCTACACCTTC. This sequence encodes CASSSGGAGDFYGYTF.

Details on this clone: This specimen includes other DNA sequences encoding the same CDR3. The rearrangement uses TRBV28 and TRBJ2-1, with D possibly being TRBD2 (7 bases). The CDR3 is made up of 15 amino acids. Germline V CDR1 and CDR2: MDHEN, SYDVKM. Trimming took 6 bases from V and 6 from J, leaving 18 bases between them. CDR3 sequence reads: CASSLGASGSNEQFF. In DNA form, the CDR3 reads TGTGCCAGCAGCCTGGGGGCTAGCGGATCCAATGAGCAGTTCTTC.

This clone came up a few times. The chain carries TRBV19 and TRBJ2-2; 7 bases are shared with TRBD1. Germline values: CDR1 LNHDA, CDR2 SQIVND (reference sequence). CDR3 size: 15 residues. The ends lost 7 bases at V and 1 base at J; junction bases unmatched: 6. This CDR3 is CASNRGGQNTGELFF. The CDR3 DNA reads TGTGCCAGTAACAGGGGCGGCCAGAACACCGGGGAGCTGTTTTTT. The whole variable domain, filled in from reference TRBV19 and TRBJ2-2, reads DGGITQSPKYLFRKEGQNVTLSCEQNLNHDAMYWYRQDPGQGLRLIYYSQIVNDFQKGDIAEGYSVSREKKESFPLTVTSAQKNPTAFYLCASNRGGQNTGELFFGEGSRLTVL.

CDR3 bases: TGTGCCAGCAGTTCACAGCCGGGGGAGCCCCAGCATTTT. Translation: CASSSQPGEPQHF. This chain connects TRBV28 to TRBJ1-5, with D tentatively TRBD1 (5 bases). Trimming took 4 bases from V and 8 from J, leaving 12 bases between them. The CDR3 runs to 13 residues. The germline V gene encodes CDR1 MDHEN and CDR2 SYDVKM.

This clone occurred once. The CDR3 DNA reads as TGTGCCAGTAGTATCCAGCGGGAGGGAAATGAGCAGTTCTTC. Encoded protein: CASSIQREGNEQFF. V and J are TRBV19 and TRBJ2-1; 10 nucleotides match TRBD2. CDR3 length equals 14 residues. Germline V gene data show CDR1 as LNHDA and CDR2 as SQIVND (reference sequence). V shed 3 bases, J shed 7 bases, and the junction held 3 bases outside the gene matches.

This chain connects TRBV28 to TRBJ2-7, with 7 bases identical to TRBD1. CDR3 length: 15 residues. CDR1 and CDR2 (germline): MDHEN, SYDVKM. V was clipped by 3 bases and J by 3 bases; unmatched bases: 8. For the CDR3, the DNA is TGTGCCAGCAGTTTCGACAGGGCAGGGATCTACGAGCAGTACTTC. Translating it yields CASSFDRAGIYEQYF. The full variable domain, rest sourced from reference TRBV28 and TRBJ2-7, is DVKVTQSSRYLVKRTGEKVFLECVQDMDHENMFWYRQDPGLGLRLIYFSYDVKMKEKGDIPEGYSVSREKKERFSLILESASTNQTSMYLCASSFDRAGIYEQYFGPGTRLTVT.

This rearrangement joins TRBV19 to TRBJ2-7; perhaps TRBD2 as D (6 bases). V was trimmed by 3 bases and J by 4 bases, leaving 16 bases between them. CDR3 length equals 15 residues. Per the germline V gene, CDR1 is LNHDA and CDR2 is SQIVND (reference sequence). CDR3 sequence: CASSISAGSMYEQYF. The CDR3, as DNA: TGTGCCAGTAGTATCTCGGCGGGAAGCATGTACGAGCAGTACTTC.

The CDR3 spells CASRESGQVHYEQYF. Written as DNA, the CDR3 is TGTGCCAGCAGAGAGTCGGGACAGGTGCACTACGAGCAGTACTTC. J is TRBJ2-7 and V is TRBV7-2; TRBD1 matches 8 bases. Unmatched junction bases numbered 10, after V lost 6 bases and J lost 3 bases. The CDR3 covers 15 residues. Germline values: CDR1 SGHTA, CDR2 FQGNSA.

This rearrangement joins TRBV19 to TRBJ1-5; D possibly corresponds to TRBD1 (5 bases). CDR1 is LNHDA, CDR2 SQIVND, per germline (reference sequence). The V and J ends lost 3 bases and 7 bases respectively, with 10 bases between them. The CDR3 totals 13 residues. The DNA for the CDR3 is TGTGCCAGTAGTATGGGGGGGGGACAGCCCCAGCATTTT. As protein: CASSMGGGQPQHF.